This T cell receptor beta chain was documented in a study of cytomegalovirus exposure and HLA in healthy donors. Study background: An earlier analysis identified 120 million or so unique TCR beta sequences in approximately 170 million T cells. Findings and caveats of the study: By a later analysis, the bulk of CMV-associated TCR beta chains appeared HLA-restricted.

This clone was found once. Its specificity is not known. The PCR used 60 Vbeta and 13 Jbeta primers. The repertoire was sequenced with immunoSEQ multiplex PCR; TCRdb's copy has only in-frame clones and lacks some. Of around 97,000 clones listed, roughly two thirds were seen once; the top ten hold roughly 3.5%. Germline trimming cut 5 bases from V and 5 bases from J; bases unmatched to any gene: 12. The length of the CDR3 is 15 residues. Per germline, CDR1 SGHRS and CDR2 YFSETQ. The TCR originated in a man aged 35 to 55 in good health and CMV-seronegative. The chain joins TRBV5-1 to TRBJ1-2; 7 bases are a match to TRBD1. Sequencing input: PBMCs. This CDR3 is CASRENRGVRYGYTF. Here the CDR3 DNA reads TGCGCCAGCAGGGAAAACAGGGGAGTAAGGTATGGCTACACCTTC.